Listed below are T cell receptor beta chains from one sample, sequenced in a study of T cell repertoires in cytomegalovirus infection. TCRdb reprocessed the reads with MiXCR, giving one entry per CDR3 protein. This table has 300,000 to 450,000 distinct CDR3 sequences, 15% to 20% appearing once. Input material: PBMCs. Receptors originate from a human donor in good health (CMV status not recorded). Some clones in this sample may be carry-over from other donors' samples. The CDR3 runs from the conserved cysteine through the conserved F or W. The order of the fields is clone size, J gene, CDR3 length, V gene, D gene, CDR3 protein, CDR3 DNA. D genes are given only for firm matches. Only part of the rows carry a size: once, few, many, or a class if the clone is expanded.

>-|TRBJ2-3|15|TRBV5-6|-
CASSYRGRGIDTQYF
TGTGCCAGCAGCTATAGGGGCAGAGGAATCGATACGCAGTATTTT
>few|TRBJ1-2|10|TRBV7-9|-
CASTMDGYTF
TGTGCCAGCACCATGGATGGCTACACCTTC
>few|TRBJ2-2|15|TRBV6-1|TRBD2
CASSGLAGGPGELFF
TGTGCCAGCAGTGGACTAGCGGGGGGGCCCGGGGAGCTGTTTTTT
>many|TRBJ1-5|14|TRBV12-3/TRBV12-4|-
CASSLGPGLQPQHF
TGTGCCAGCAGTTTGGGGCCAGGGCTTCAGCCCCAGCATTTT
>-|TRBJ1-3|15|TRBV7-9|TRBD1
CASSVFRDRGNTISF
TGTGCCAGCAGCGTATTCCGGGACAGAGGAAACACCATATCTTTT
>many|TRBJ1-6|18|TRBV14|TRBD1
CASSQDFHQQGFSSPLHF
TGTGCCAGCAGCCAAGATTTCCACCAACAGGGGTTTAGTTCACCCCTCCACTTT
>few|TRBJ1-1|15|TRBV10-3|-
CAISALGAGNTEAFF
TGTGCCATCAGTGCCCTCGGGGCGGGGAACACTGAAGCTTTCTTT
>-|TRBJ2-1|14|TRBV19|-
CASRDGTSYNEQFF
TGTGCCAGTAGGGACGGGACGTCCTACAATGAGCAGTTCTTC
>-|TRBJ2-3|14|TRBV2|-
CASSPEIDSDTQYF
TGTGCCAGCAGCCCCGAGATTGACTCAGATACGCAGTATTTT
>-|TRBJ2-1|16|TRBV5-4|-
CASSGGLGPSYNEQFF
TGTGCCAGCAGCGGGGGGTTAGGGCCCTCCTACAATGAGCAGTTCTTC
>many|TRBJ1-4|14|TRBV20-1|-
CSALRTATNEKLFF
TGCAGTGCTTTGAGGACAGCAACTAATGAAAAACTGTTTTTT
>few|TRBJ1-2|14|TRBV6-6|TRBD1
CASSLRGQNYGYTF
TGTGCCAGCAGCCTTAGGGGACAGAACTATGGCTACACCTTC
>-|TRBJ1-5|14|TRBV20-1|-
CSARVPDSNQPQHF
TGCAGTGCTAGAGTCCCGGACAGCAATCAGCCCCAGCATTTT
>-|TRBJ2-7|16|TRBV7-8|TRBD2
CASSLGLAGDSYEQYF
TGTGCCAGCAGCTTAGGACTAGCGGGGGACTCCTACGAGCAGTACTTC
>-|TRBJ2-1|14|TRBV5-1|-
CASSPYGTYNEQFF
TGCGCCAGCAGCCCCTACGGGACTTACAATGAGCAGTTCTTC
>-|TRBJ2-3|14|TRBV20-1|-
CSGKAGLSTDTQYF
TGCAGTGGGAAAGCGGGCCTGAGCACAGATACGCAGTATTTT
>many|TRBJ2-7|22|TRBV12-5|TRBD1
CASGLAPNTGTDRPQPPYEQYF
TGTGCTAGTGGTTTGGCTCCTAATACCGGGACAGATCGCCCTCAACCCCCCTACGAGCAGTACTTC
>-|TRBJ1-3|14|TRBV2|-
CASGEVLSGNTIYF
TGTGCCAGCGGCGAGGTCCTCTCTGGAAACACCATATATTTT
>-|TRBJ2-3|12|TRBV29-1|-
CSALIGTDTQYF
TGCAGCGCGCTGATAGGCACAGATACGCAGTATTTT
>-|TRBJ2-1|16|TRBV18|TRBD2
CASSLSGGRGYNEQFF
TGTGCCAGCTCCTTGTCTGGCGGGAGGGGCTACAATGAGCAGTTCTTC
>-|TRBJ1-2|17|TRBV20-1|-
CSARGFYGGDYEYGYTF
TGCAGTGCTAGAGGCTTTTACGGGGGGGATTATGAGTATGGCTACACCTTC
>few|TRBJ2-5|14|TRBV20-1|TRBD2
CSARIIAGPETQYF
TGCAGTGCCAGGATCATAGCGGGACCAGAGACCCAGTACTTC
>few|TRBJ2-7|13|TRBV11-2|-
CASNLVWAYEQYF
TGTGCCAGCAACCTTGTGTGGGCCTACGAGCAGTACTTC
>few|TRBJ1-4|12|TRBV5-4|TRBD1
CASSSDRGSVFF
TGTGCCAGCAGCTCGGACAGGGGTAGTGTGTTTTTT
>many|TRBJ2-1|16|TRBV7-9|-
CASRQAGTIFYNEQFF
TGTGCCAGCAGACAAGCGGGCACCATTTTTTACAATGAGCAGTTCTTC
>few|TRBJ2-7|12|TRBV12-3/TRBV12-4|-
CASTRGPREQYF
TGTGCCAGCACTAGGGGCCCCAGGGAGCAGTACTTC
>few|TRBJ1-2|11|TRBV2|-
CAVREGSFYTF
TGTGCCGTCAGAGAGGGAAGCTTCTACACCTTC
>many|TRBJ2-5|13|TRBV12-5|-
CASGPGGPETQYF
TGTGCTAGTGGTCCCGGGGGCCCAGAGACCCAGTACTTC
>-|TRBJ2-7|15|TRBV7-2|-
CASSLAPDTGYEQYF
TGTGCCAGCAGCCTAGCCCCCGACACAGGGTACGAGCAGTACTTC
>many|TRBJ2-7|12|TRBV5-1|-
CASSLAGDEQYF
TGCGCCAGCAGCTTGGCCGGGGACGAGCAGTACTTC
>-|TRBJ1-5|14|TRBV5-6|-
CASSFHGPNQPQHF
TGTGCCAGCAGCTTTCATGGCCCCAATCAGCCCCAGCATTTT
>-|TRBJ2-7|16|TRBV7-2|-
CASSLVASPLSYEQYF
TGTGCCAGCAGCTTAGTAGCTAGCCCCCTCTCCTACGAGCAGTACTTC
>few|TRBJ1-5|14|TRBV12-5|-
CASGPSGRNQPQHF
TGTGCTAGTGGTCCGTCGGGTCGCAATCAGCCCCAGCATTTT
>-|TRBJ2-2|17|TRBV15|TRBD1
CATSRDNQGALAGELFF
TGTGCCACCAGCAGGGATAACCAGGGGGCGCTTGCCGGGGAGCTGTTTTTT
>many|TRBJ1-5|15|TRBV6-1|-
CASSYTGLSNQPQHF
TGTGCCAGCAGCTACACAGGGTTAAGCAATCAGCCCCAGCATTTT
>few|TRBJ2-7|15|TRBV6-1|-
CASTSGHRGSYEQYF
TGTGCCAGCACCTCGGGACACCGAGGCTCCTACGAGCAGTACTTC
>-|TRBJ2-1|13|TRBV20-1|-
CSAAPDRYNEQFF
TGCAGTGCTGCCCCAGACAGATACAATGAGCAGTTCTTC
>-|TRBJ2-1|14|TRBV12-3/TRBV12-4|TRBD2
CASSPTSGRFEQFF
TGTGCCAGCAGCCCAACTAGCGGGAGATTTGAGCAGTTCTTC
>many|TRBJ1-1|16|TRBV7-8|TRBD1
CASSLGGQGRATEAFF
TGTGCCAGCAGCTTAGGCGGACAGGGGAGGGCCACTGAAGCTTTCTTT
>-|TRBJ2-5|13|TRBV6-2/TRBV6-3|TRBD2
CASTAGGQETQYF
TGTGCCAGCACCGCGGGAGGACAAGAGACCCAGTACTTC
>-|TRBJ2-5|14|TRBV5-1|TRBD2
CASSVSGGGETQYF
TGCGCCAGCAGCGTCAGCGGGGGAGGGGAGACCCAGTACTTC